A selection of T cell receptor beta chains follows, all from one sample in a study of molecular identifiers for immune sequencing clone quantification. MiXCR, run by TCRdb on the PCR reads, gives a single entry per CDR3 protein. The sample contains about 640,000 distinct CDR3 sequences, around 20% of which appear only once. The sample taken for sequencing was naive CD8+ T cells from blood, with Jurkat cell RNA spiked in. The receptors here all came from a human donor in good health. Some libraries in this study had Jurkat cell RNA spiked in. Both conserved end residues are part of each CDR3. Each record gives: clone size, J gene, V gene, D gene, CDR3 protein, CDR3 DNA. A D gene is named only where the DNA matches it firmly. Size is omitted from some rows. Given values are once, few, many or a class for expanded clones.

>NA|TRBJ2-2|TRBV29-1|TRBD2
CSVDSGGANGELFF
TGCAGCGTTGACAGCGGGGGGGCGAACGGGGAGCTGTTTTTT
>many|TRBJ2-7|TRBV6-5|NA
CASSYSSPTPTYEQYF
TGTGCCAGCAGTTACAGTAGCCCGACACCCACCTACGAGCAGTACTTC
>many|TRBJ1-3|TRBV29-1|NA
CSARVNPDWPYSGNTIYF
TGCAGCGCCCGAGTTAACCCTGACTGGCCTTACTCTGGAAACACCATATATTTT
>many|TRBJ2-7|TRBV2|NA
CAAAVGLFYEQYF
TGTGCCGCCGCGGTGGGGCTTTTCTACGAGCAGTACTTC
>NA|TRBJ2-3|TRBV29-1|NA
CSVEYPPPLPTDTRYF
TGCAGCGTCGAGTATCCCCCGCCACTCCCCACAGATACGCGGTATTTT
>NA|TRBJ2-1|TRBV7-9|TRBD2
CASSFQIKTSGGYNEQFF
TGTGCCAGCAGCTTCCAGATTAAGACTAGCGGGGGCTACAATGAGCAGTTCTTC
>NA|TRBJ2-2|TRBV6-2/TRBV6-3|NA
CASSYSMAGGNIGELFF
TGTGCCAGCAGTTACTCGATGGCAGGGGGGAACATCGGGGAGCTGTTTTTT
>many|TRBJ2-3|TRBV30|NA
CAWGGAQDTQYF
TGTGCCTGGGGAGGGGCTCAGGATACGCAGTATTTT
>many|TRBJ1-4|TRBV16|NA
CASSRREGEEKLFF
TGTGCCAGCAGCCGCAGGGAAGGCGAGGAAAAACTGTTTTTT
>NA|TRBJ1-5|TRBV30|NA
CAWSVGLYSNQPQHF
TGTGCCTGGAGTGTTGGCCTATATAGCAATCAGCCCCAGCATTTT
>many|TRBJ1-1|TRBV7-9|NA
CASSHPGGVDTEAFF
TGTGCCAGCAGCCACCCCGGGGGGGTGGACACTGAAGCTTTCTTT
>few|TRBJ2-7|TRBV3-1|TRBD2
CASSHAPGLAGGQSYEQYF
TGTGCCAGCAGCCACGCACCGGGACTAGCGGGGGGGCAGTCCTACGAGCAGTACTTC
>many|TRBJ1-5|TRBV20-1|NA
CSARNTLEGLDQPQHF
TGCAGTGCTAGAAATACCCTCGAGGGATTAGATCAGCCCCAGCATTTT
>many|TRBJ2-7|TRBV28|TRBD1
CASSLTGNFYEQYF
TGTGCCAGCAGTTTGACAGGGAATTTCTACGAGCAGTACTTC
>few|TRBJ1-4|TRBV18|NA
CASSPPIGSRKLFF
TGTGCCAGCTCACCACCGATAGGGTCGCGAAAACTGTTTTTT
>NA|TRBJ1-1|TRBV19|NA
CASSGNPGGTEAFF
TGTGCCAGTAGTGGAAATCCCGGGGGGACTGAAGCTTTCTTT
>many|TRBJ2-5|TRBV7-2|NA
CASSFWGENQETQYF
TGTGCCAGCAGCTTTTGGGGGGAAAACCAAGAGACCCAGTACTTC
>NA|TRBJ2-3|TRBV19|NA
CASSVFTGGSADTQYF
TGTGCCAGTAGTGTATTCACAGGAGGGTCGGCAGATACGCAGTATTTT
>many|TRBJ2-7|TRBV10-3|NA
CAISGTLVPYEQYF
TGTGCCATCAGTGGGACACTTGTCCCCTACGAGCAGTACTTC
>NA|TRBJ2-1|TRBV18|NA
CASSPLAINSYNEQFF
TGTGCCAGCTCCCCCTTAGCCATTAACTCCTACAATGAGCAGTTCTTC
>few|TRBJ2-1|TRBV11-2|TRBD1
CASSLDLGQGDEQFF
TGTGCCAGCAGCTTAGATCTGGGCCAGGGGGATGAGCAGTTCTTC
>many|TRBJ2-2|TRBV20-1|NA
CSALYGWGAGELFF
TGCAGTGCCCTCTATGGGTGGGGGGCCGGGGAGCTGTTTTTT
>many|TRBJ2-5|TRBV29-1|NA
CSVVGSEETQYF
TGCAGCGTTGTTGGTTCGGAAGAGACCCAGTACTTC
>few|TRBJ2-5|TRBV10-2|NA
CASSESLRGETQYF
TGCGCCAGCAGTGAGTCGTTACGGGGAGAGACCCAGTACTTC
>many|TRBJ1-1|TRBV4-1|TRBD1
CASSQNRGFGTEAFF
TGCGCCAGCAGCCAAAACAGGGGGTTTGGCACTGAAGCTTTCTTT
>NA|TRBJ1-1|TRBV3-1|TRBD1
CARSRDRGSEAFF
TGTGCCAGAAGCCGGGACAGGGGTTCTGAAGCTTTCTTT
>many|TRBJ2-3|TRBV2|TRBD2
CASSDGLDTDTQYF
TGTGCCAGCAGTGACGGACTAGACACAGATACGCAGTATTTT
>NA|TRBJ2-5|TRBV5-6|NA
CASSPSGIQETQYF
TGTGCCAGCAGCCCCTCGGGGATACAAGAGACCCAGTACTTC
>many|TRBJ2-7|TRBV12-3/TRBV12-4|NA
CASSFGFHEQYF
TGTGCCAGCAGTTTCGGGTTCCACGAGCAGTACTTC
>many|TRBJ2-3|TRBV20-1|NA
CSASQITDTQYF
TGCAGTGCTAGTCAGATCACAGATACGCAGTATTTT
>NA|TRBJ1-2|TRBV27|NA
CASSWAGASHYGYTF
TGTGCTAGCAGTTGGGCAGGGGCATCTCATTATGGCTACACCTTC
>many|TRBJ2-3|TRBV7-8|TRBD2
CASSIRVGEGHSDTQYF
TGTGCCAGCAGCATTAGAGTGGGGGAGGGGCACTCGGATACGCAGTATTTT
>many|TRBJ2-2|TRBV28|TRBD1
CASSSTGSSTGELFF
TGTGCCAGCAGTTCGACAGGGTCCAGCACCGGGGAGCTGTTTTTT
>many|TRBJ1-6|TRBV4-3|TRBD1
CASSPDRGNSPLHF
TGCGCCAGCAGCCCCGACAGGGGTAATTCACCCCTCCACTTT
>many|TRBJ2-3|TRBV24-1|NA
CATGTATSTDTQYF
TGTGCCACCGGGACGGCTACTAGCACAGATACGCAGTATTTT
>many|TRBJ1-5|TRBV20-1|NA
CSARDWTASNQPQHF
TGCAGTGCTAGAGATTGGACCGCTAGCAATCAGCCCCAGCATTTT
>many|TRBJ2-1|TRBV20-1|NA
CSARDVLEGNEQFF
TGCAGTGCTAGAGATGTACTAGAGGGGAATGAGCAGTTCTTC
>many|TRBJ2-1|TRBV6-5|NA
CASSYSRTVYNEQFF
TGTGCCAGCAGTTACTCCCGGACCGTCTACAATGAGCAGTTCTTC
>few|TRBJ2-7|TRBV4-1|TRBD2
CASSQVGRTSGNSYEQYF
TGCGCCAGCAGCCAAGTCGGAAGGACTAGCGGCAACTCCTACGAGCAGTACTTC
>many|TRBJ1-4|TRBV19|NA
CASSTVSPNEKLFF
TGTGCCAGTAGTACGGTGTCCCCGAATGAAAAACTGTTTTTT
>many|TRBJ1-1|TRBV7-9|TRBD1
CASSLGTGANTEAFF
TGTGCCAGCAGCTTAGGGACAGGGGCGAACACTGAAGCTTTCTTT